The 23 T cell receptor beta chains below come from one sample, sequenced in a study of T cells in pancreatic ductal adenocarcinoma. The selected patients with pancreatic ductal adenocarcinoma had surgery but no neoadjuvant therapy. Assay used: immunoSEQ multiplex PCR; TCRdb lists only in-frame clones, some missing. This table has around 9,000 clones, about 64% appearing once. The sequencing input was pancreatic tumor tissue. The receptors originated from a human donor with pancreatic ductal adenocarcinoma.

The V and J genes are TRBV7-2 and TRBJ2-1; no clear D gene. Trimming pared 3 bases from V and 8 bases from J, leaving 5 bases between. The length of the CDR3 is 11 residues. Looked up from germline, CDR1 is SGHTA and CDR2 is FQGNSA. CDR3 sequence reads: CASSFTYEQFF. The CDR3 bases are TGTGCCAGCAGCTTCACGTATGAGCAGTTCTTC.

This clone ranks as medium-sized (0.01 to 0.1%). The rearrangement joins TRBV15 to TRBJ2-7, with D tentatively TRBD2 (6 bases). This CDR3 has 14 residues. Trimming cost V 1 base and J 5 bases, with 12 bases left between them. Germline loops: CDR1 LNHNV, CDR2 YYDKDF (reference sequence). The CDR3 sequence: CATSRGGEIDEQYF. Written as DNA, the CDR3 is TGTGCCACCAGCAGAGGCGGGGAAATCGACGAGCAGTACTTC.

The V call is TRBV20-1, the J call TRBJ2-5; D remains ambiguous. There are 10 residues in the CDR3. V lost 3 bases and J 5 bases, leaving 4 bases between the germline ends. Germline V gene data show CDR1 as DFQATT and CDR2 as SNEGSKA (reference sequence). Here the CDR3 reads CSARKETQYF. The CDR3 bases are TGCAGTGCTAGGAAGGAGACCCAGTACTTC.

This clone showed up just a few times. J is TRBJ2-3 and V is TRBV7-6, with TRBD2 identical over 10 bases. Germline CDR1 and CDR2: SGHVS and FNYEAQ. The CDR3 contains 16 residues. J lost 2 bases, V lost 2 bases, and 4 bases had no gene match. The CDR3 spells CASSLRAGGYTDTQYF. CDR3 DNA sequence: TGTGCCAGCAGCTTAAGAGCGGGGGGGTACACAGATACGCAGTATTTT.

The CDR3 region is CASNWDRGSDGYTF. CDR3 nucleotide sequence: TGTGCCAGCAATTGGGACAGGGGTTCTGACGGCTACACCTTC. The J gene is TRBJ1-2, the V gene TRBV2; 10 nucleotides agree with TRBD1. V trimming: 7 bases; J trimming: 8 bases; junction bases outside the gene matches: 10. This CDR3 is built from 14 residues. Germline V gene data show CDR1 as SNHLY and CDR2 as FYNNEI.

This clone was observed a few times. The gene calls are TRBV5-1 and TRBJ2-3, with TRBD1 identical over 7 bases. V trimming: 7 bases; J trimming: 5 bases; junction bases outside the gene matches: 1. Per germline, CDR1 SGHRS and CDR2 YFSETQ. The CDR3 extends over 11 amino acids. This chain's CDR3 is CASRDRDTQYF. CDR3 DNA: TGCGCCAGCCGGGACAGAGATACGCAGTATTTT.

Only one count was recorded for this clone. The V call is TRBV2, the J call TRBJ2-3, with 11 positions matching TRBD2. The CDR3 runs to 14 residues. Germline loops: CDR1 SNHLY, CDR2 FYNNEI. V gave up 8 bases and J gave up 6 bases; unmatched junction bases: 7. The CDR3: CASEASGGLDTQYF. CDR3 bases: TGTGCCAGCGAAGCTAGCGGGGGGTTGGATACGCAGTATTTT.

CDR3 residues: CASSPGGLATYNEQFF. The CDR3 DNA sequence: TGTGCCAGCAGCCCCGGGGGACTAGCGACCTACAATGAGCAGTTCTTC. The rearrangement uses TRBV28 and TRBJ2-1; 10 nucleotides agree with TRBD2. This CDR3 spans 16 amino acids. The germline CDR1 and CDR2 sequences are MDHEN and SYDVKM. Trimming cost V 6 bases and J 2 bases; bases outside gene matches: 7. The full variable domain, rest sourced from reference TRBV28 and TRBJ2-1, is DVKVTQSSRYLVKRTGEKVFLECVQDMDHENMFWYRQDPGLGLRLIYFSYDVKMKEKGDIPEGYSVSREKKERFSLILESASTNQTSMYLCASSPGGLATYNEQFFGPGTRLTVL.

The CDR3 coding sequence is TGTGCCAGCAGTGAAGGGACAGGGGGAAACACCATATATTTT. This translates into CASSEGTGGNTIYF. The rearrangement joins TRBV6-1 to TRBJ1-3; 8 nucleotides agree with TRBD1. From germline, CDR1 is MNHNS and CDR2 SASEGT. J was trimmed by 4 bases and V by 1 base; bases with no gene match: 0. This CDR3 contains 14 residues.

The chain employs TRBV6-5 and TRBJ2-5; unclear D gene. Trimming cost V 7 bases and J 4 bases, with 10 bases left between them. The CDR3 has 12 amino acids. Germline values: CDR1 MNHEY, CDR2 SVGAGI. In DNA form, the CDR3 reads TGTGCCAGCAAAAGTATAAGAGAGACCCAGTACTTC. This encodes CASKSIRETQYF.

This chain joins TRBV28 and TRBJ1-2; 7 nucleotides agree with TRBD1. Germline V gene lookup returns CDR1 MDHEN and CDR2 SYDVKM. The CDR3 covers 15 residues. V trimming: 5 bases; J trimming: 0 bases; junction bases outside the gene matches: 6. The CDR3 spells CASSKLGGANYGYTF. The CDR3, as DNA: TGTGCCAGCAGTAAACTAGGGGGCGCTAACTATGGCTACACCTTC.

The chain carries TRBV7-3 and TRBJ2-7, with 8 nucleotides matching TRBD2. Trimming cost V 2 bases and J 3 bases; bases outside gene matches: 3. This CDR3 region has 14 residues. Germline loops: CDR1 SGHTA, CDR2 FQGTGA. This CDR3 reads CASSLSGTSYEQYF. The CDR3 bases are TGTGCCAGCAGCTTATCTGGGACTAGCTACGAGCAGTACTTC.

V and J are TRBV10-3 and TRBJ1-2; 7 bases are a match to TRBD1. The CDR3 length is 16 residues. V gave up 4 bases and J gave up 6 bases; unmatched junction bases: 14. Germline V gene sequence: CDR1 ENHRY, CDR2 SYGVKD. CDR3 bases: TGTGCCATCAGTGGCGTCAGCAGGGGGTACGGCCATGGCTACACCTTC. Protein: CAISGVSRGYGHGYTF.

V is TRBV5-1 and J is TRBJ2-2; 11 positions match TRBD1. CDR1 and CDR2 from the germline V gene are SGHRS and YFSETQ. The trim removed 5 bases at V and 8 bases at J, leaving 11 bases unmatched. The CDR3 is 16 amino acids. The CDR3 sequence: CASSPGQGALRGELFF. The DNA of the CDR3 is TGCGCCAGCAGTCCCGGACAGGGGGCTCTCCGGGGGGAGCTGTTTTTT.

The CDR3 is CASRDRGGNYGYTF. As DNA, the CDR3 is TGTGCCAGCAGGGACAGGGGAGGCAACTATGGCTACACCTTC. The genes are TRBV2 and TRBJ1-2, with 9 nucleotides matching TRBD1. From germline, CDR1 is SNHLY and CDR2 FYNNEI. Trimming cost V 6 bases and J 2 bases; bases outside gene matches: 4. The CDR3 extends over 14 amino acids.

This chain links TRBV6-6 with TRBJ1-4; 7 bases agree with TRBD1. Germline V gene data show CDR1 as MNHNY and CDR2 as SVGAGI (reference sequence). J lost 10 bases, V lost 5 bases, and 10 bases had no gene match. CDR3 length: 14 amino acids. The CDR3 here is CASSRQGNFGKLFF. CDR3 nucleotide sequence: TGTGCCAGCAGTAGACAGGGTAACTTCGGAAAACTGTTTTTT.

The chain uses TRBV18 and TRBJ2-3; D is uncertain. Trimming took off 1 base at V and 1 base at J, with 9 bases between the two ends. In germline, CDR1 is KGHSH, CDR2 LQKENI. The CDR3 totals 15 residues. CDR3 protein: CASSPHAFGTDTQYF. CDR3 bases: TGTGCCAGCTCACCACATGCGTTTGGCACAGATACGCAGTATTTT.

A few counts support this clone. The chain joins TRBV4-1 to TRBJ2-7; D may match TRBD1 or TRBD2 (5 bases each). The CDR3 is 12 residues long. V lost 4 bases and J 6 bases, leaving 10 bases between the germline ends. Germline V lookup: CDR1 MGHRA, CDR2 YSYEKL. The CDR3 sequence is CASSLGRSEQYF. CDR3 sequence (DNA): TGCGCCAGCAGCCTGGGACGTTCCGAGCAGTACTTC.

V and J are TRBV4-2 and TRBJ1-5; D ambiguous. Germline CDR1 is LGHNA and CDR2 is YNFKEQ. V gave up 6 bases and J gave up 6 bases, with 9 bases separating them. CDR3 length: 12 residues. The CDR3 DNA reads TGTGCCAGCAGTTTCATCGGTCAGCCCCAGCATTTT. This gives the protein CASSFIGQPQHF.

This chain joins TRBV18 and TRBJ1-1, with unresolved D. Trimming left V 2 bases short and J 1 base short, with 5 bases between. The CDR3 is made up of 13 amino acids. The germline V gene encodes CDR1 KGHSH and CDR2 LQKENI. This CDR3 reads CASSPGSNTEAFF. CDR3 sequence (DNA): TGTGCCAGCTCACCAGGGTCGAACACTGAAGCTTTCTTT.

In its sample, this clone was seen once. The genes are TRBV27 and TRBJ2-7, with D perhaps matching TRBD2 (6 bases). Germline V gene data show CDR1 as MNHEY and CDR2 as SMNVEV (reference sequence). V gave up 3 bases and J gave up 3 bases, with 12 bases separating them. The CDR3 loop spans 14 amino acids. The CDR3 sequence is CASSFLGGDYEQYF. In DNA form, the CDR3 reads TGTGCCAGCAGTTTTTTGGGGGGAGACTACGAGCAGTACTTC.

The J gene is TRBJ2-7, the V gene TRBV19; no firm D call. CDR1 LNHDA and CDR2 SQIVND come from the germline V gene (reference sequence). The CDR3 totals 15 residues. V lost 8 bases and J lost 3, with 20 bases in between. CDR3 DNA sequence: TGTGCCAGTTCTGGAGCCTTTGGCAGGAGCTACGAGCAGTACTTC. Amino acids: CASSGAFGRSYEQYF.

This chain uses TRBV5-5 with TRBJ2-2; D unclear. Per germline, CDR1 SGHKS and CDR2 YYEKEE (reference sequence). This CDR3 region has 12 residues. V shed 3 bases and J shed 7 bases, with 7 bases lying between them. CDR3 bases: TGTGCCAGCAGCTCTTTTGGCGGGGAGCTGTTTTTT. This gives the protein CASSSFGGELFF.